The next 24 T cell receptor beta chains were all read from a single sample in a study of blood T cell repertoires in COVID-19. Profiled with immunoSEQ multiplex PCR; TCRdb holds only in-frame clones, not every one. This sample carries nearly 200,000 clones, 80% to 90% of them seen once, and the ten largest clones take about 0.81%. Sequenced input: peripheral blood. These receptors originate from a woman between 70 and 85 years old with acute or convalescent COVID-19.

In its sample, this clone was seen once. The V gene is TRBV10-3, the J gene TRBJ1-2; TRBD1 matches at 7 bases. Germline V gives CDR1 ENHRY, CDR2 SYGVKD. V was clipped by 7 bases and J by 7 bases; unmatched bases: 6. The length of the CDR3 is 12 residues. The CDR3: CAITPDRSGYTF. CDR3 nucleotides: TGTGCCATCACTCCGGACAGGTCTGGCTACACCTTC.

Concerning this clone: This sample also contains other DNA sequences that code for the same CDR3. V and J are TRBV5-1 and TRBJ1-5; 7 nucleotides align to TRBD1. Per germline, CDR1 SGHRS and CDR2 YFSETQ. Trimming cost V 0 bases and J 4 bases; bases outside gene matches: 4. The CDR3 is 15 residues long. As DNA, the CDR3 is TGCGCCAGCAGCTTGGAAGGGGGCTCTAATCAGCCCCAGCATTTT. Translating it yields CASSLEGGSNQPQHF. The full variable domain, its missing parts supplied by reference TRBV5-1 and TRBJ1-5, is KAGVTQTPRYLIKTRGQQVTLSCSPISGHRSVSWYQQTPGQGLQFLFEYFSETQRNKGNFPGRFSGRQFSNSRSEMNVSTLELGDSALYLCASSLEGGSNQPQHFGDGTRLSIL.

There are a few counts of this clone. V is TRBV13 and J is TRBJ2-4; 9 nucleotides line up with TRBD1. There are 14 residues in the CDR3. V lost 1 base, J lost 8 bases, and 3 bases stayed unmatched. Germline V lookup: CDR1 PRHDT, CDR2 FYEKMQ (reference sequence). The CDR3 region is CASSLAGTGHIQYF. CDR3 coding DNA: TGTGCCAGCAGCTTAGCCGGGACAGGGCACATTCAGTACTTC.

V and J are TRBV28 and TRBJ1-2, with a tentative D call TRBD1 (6 bases). This CDR3 contains 14 residues. Trimming took off 2 bases at V and 8 bases at J, with 15 bases between the two ends. From germline, CDR1 is MDHEN and CDR2 SYDVKM. CDR3 nucleotides: TGTGCCAGCAGTTTAGTAGGGGGGGCGCCCGGCTACACCTTC. As protein: CASSLVGGAPGYTF.

The chain has TRBV19 and TRBJ2-2; 9 nucleotides agree with TRBD1. This CDR3 region has 15 residues. V dropped 6 bases and J dropped 0; count of bases not matched to a gene: 2. CDR1 is LNHDA and CDR2 is SQIVND in the germline V gene (reference sequence). This CDR3 reads CASRGQGTNTGELFF. For the CDR3, the DNA is TGTGCCAGTAGAGGACAGGGGACGAACACCGGGGAGCTGTTTTTT.

The rearrangement joins TRBV7-2 to TRBJ1-2; 7 nucleotides align to TRBD1. This CDR3 has 14 residues. Germline-derived CDR1 and CDR2 are SGHTA and FQGNSA. The ends lost 4 bases at V and 7 bases at J; junction bases unmatched: 9. Here the CDR3 DNA reads TGTGCCAGCAGCTCAGGGGGTCGGAGTGGTGGCTACACCTTC. Residues: CASSSGGRSGGYTF.

Written as DNA, the CDR3 is TGTGCCAGCCGGCAGGGGGGCGCGAACACCGGGGAGCTGTTTTTT. Amino acids: CASRQGGANTGELFF. This chain links TRBV6-6 with TRBJ2-2, with D perhaps matching TRBD1 (7 bases). With 8 bases removed from V and 0 bases from J, the gap between germline ends came to 13 bases. Germline V CDR1 and CDR2: MNHNY, SVGAGI (reference sequence). The CDR3 extends over 15 amino acids.

The rearrangement joins TRBV27 to TRBJ2-1, with 10 nucleotides matching TRBD1. This CDR3 comprises 18 residues. CDR1 MNHEY and CDR2 SMNVEV come from the germline V gene (reference sequence). V shed 6 bases, J shed 3 bases, and the junction held 14 bases outside the gene matches. CDR3 sequence (DNA): TGTGCCAGCAGGGGATTAACCGGGACAGGGGCAGGCTACAATGAGCAGTTCTTC. Encoded protein: CASRGLTGTGAGYNEQFF.

The V and J genes are TRBV6-5 and TRBJ1-1, with TRBD1 identical over 10 bases. The germline gives CDR1 MNHEY, CDR2 SVGAGI. The CDR3 spans 16 residues. V dropped 2 bases and J dropped 10; count of bases not matched to a gene: 13. CDR3 bases: TGTGCCAGCAGTTACAGCCTAGACAGGGGGCGTACGGGAGCTTTCTTT. Its translation is CASSYSLDRGRTGAFF.

V and J are TRBV19 and TRBJ2-2; possibly TRBD2 for D (6 bases). V was cut by 4 bases and J by 4 bases, with 19 bases left in between. CDR1 and CDR2 from the germline V gene are LNHDA and SQIVND (reference sequence). The length of the CDR3 is 17 residues. The CDR3 DNA is TGTGCCAGTAGTACAGCCTCGACTAGACCTATCACCGGGGAGCTGTTTTTT. Protein sequence: CASSTASTRPITGELFF.

On this clone: Other DNA sequences in the same sample also yield this CDR3. The chain recombines TRBV5-1 with TRBJ2-3; D gene uncertain. Trimming shortened V by 2 bases and J by 0 bases, and 4 bases separated the two germline ends. Germline V gene lookup returns CDR1 SGHRS and CDR2 YFSETQ. The CDR3 runs to 13 residues. The CDR3 DNA follows: TGCGCCAGCAGCTTCTCTAGCACAGATACGCAGTATTTT. This sequence encodes CASSFSSTDTQYF.

In its sample, this clone was seen a few times. The genes are TRBV5-6 and TRBJ2-2; 8 nucleotides agree with TRBD1. The CDR3 is 15 residues long. Germline trimming cut 4 bases from V and 4 bases from J; bases unmatched to any gene: 6. From germline, CDR1 is SGHDT and CDR2 YYEEEE. CDR3: CASSLIGQGTGELFF. The CDR3 region has the DNA TGTGCCAGCAGCCTAATCGGACAGGGCACCGGGGAGCTGTTTTTT.

V usage is TRBV20-1 and J usage is TRBJ1-2; D unclear. V was pared by 3 bases and J by 2 bases, with 10 bases between. Germline V CDR1 and CDR2: DFQATT, SNEGSKA (reference sequence). The CDR3 length is 13 residues. In DNA form, the CDR3 reads TGCAGTGCTAGTCGCACAGACAACTATGGCTACACCTTC. Translating it yields CSASRTDNYGYTF.

The chain employs TRBV12-5 and TRBJ2-4; D is uncertain. V dropped 0 bases and J dropped 6 bases, with 6 bases sitting between them. Germline V gene lookup returns CDR1 LGHNT and CDR2 FRNRAP. The CDR3 runs to 13 residues. The CDR3 loop is CASGLVGRNIQYF. CDR3 nucleotides: TGTGCTAGTGGTTTGGTGGGCAGAAACATTCAGTACTTC.

The chain links TRBV29-1 to TRBJ2-1; unclear D gene. Germline assignment: CDR1 SQVTM and CDR2 ANQGSEA. CDR3 length: 11 amino acids. The V end lost 4 bases, the J end lost 5 bases, and 6 bases lay between the germline ends. CDR3 amino acids: CSVAGDNEQFF. The CDR3 DNA reads as TGCAGCGTTGCCGGAGACAATGAGCAGTTCTTC.

V and J are TRBV3-1 (or the pseudogene TRBV3-2) and TRBJ2-5; TRBD2 aligns across 11 bases. The CDR3 runs to 16 residues. Germline values: CDR1 LGHDT, CDR2 YNNKEL (reference sequence). With V trimmed by 4 bases and J by 5 bases, 9 bases remained unmatched. The CDR3 bases are TGTGCCAGCAGCCTCCAATTAGCGGGAGGGTCGGAGACCCAGTACTTC. This sequence encodes CASSLQLAGGSETQYF.

The chain uses TRBV4-1 and TRBJ2-2; TRBD1 aligns across 7 bases. V gave up 4 bases and J gave up 1 base; unmatched junction bases: 3. Germline-derived CDR1 and CDR2 are MGHRA and YSYEKL. The length of the CDR3 is 15 residues. The CDR3 here is CASSRGDRNTGELFF. CDR3 DNA sequence: TGCGCCAGCAGCCGAGGGGACAGGAACACCGGGGAGCTGTTTTTT.

The CDR3 DNA reads TGTGCCAGCAGTGTCCGTGACGAGCAGTACTTC. Its translation is CASSVRDEQYF. The V call is TRBV2, the J call TRBJ2-7; D not resolved. V gave up 4 bases and J gave up 5 bases, with 6 bases separating them. This CDR3 comprises 11 residues. Looked up from germline, CDR1 is SNHLY and CDR2 is FYNNEI. Supplemented by reference TRBV2 and TRBJ2-7, the full variable domain reads EPEVTQTPSHQVTQMGQEVILRCVPISNHLYFYWYRQILGQKVEFLVSFYNNEISEKSEIFDDQFSVERPDGSNFTLKIRSTKLEDSAMYFCASSVRDEQYFGPGTRLTVT.

The rearrangement links TRBV5-6 to TRBJ2-2; D may be TRBD2 (6 bases). Trimming removed 1 base from V and 2 bases from J, with 15 bases in between. Germline lookup yields CDR1 SGHDT and CDR2 YYEEEE. This CDR3 contains 17 residues. The CDR3 DNA reads TGTGCCAGCAGCTTGTTCGCGACTAGGGCTAACACCGGGGAGCTGTTTTTT. Residues: CASSLFATRANTGELFF.

The genes are TRBV19 and TRBJ1-2; 10 bases agree with TRBD1. This CDR3 is built from 15 residues. V gave up 4 bases and J gave up 3 bases; unmatched junction bases: 5. Looked up from germline, CDR1 is LNHDA and CDR2 is SQIVND (reference sequence). The CDR3 DNA reads as TGTGCCAGTAGTAAACCGGGACAGGGGCACTATGGCTACACCTTC. Its translation is CASSKPGQGHYGYTF.

This rearrangement joins TRBV20-1 to TRBJ2-5, with D unclear. Germline V gene lookup returns CDR1 DFQATT and CDR2 SNEGSKA (reference sequence). The length of the CDR3 is 11 residues. V lost 3 bases and J 3 bases, leaving 5 bases between the germline ends. CDR3 amino acids: CSASQEETQYF. In nucleotides, the CDR3 is TGCAGTGCTAGCCAGGAAGAGACCCAGTACTTC.

The chain uses TRBV24-1 and TRBJ2-3; a possible D gene is TRBD1 (7 bases). V dropped 1 base and J dropped 1 base, with 11 bases sitting between them. This CDR3 spans 16 amino acids. Germline V lookup: CDR1 KGHDR, CDR2 SFDVKD. CDR3 in amino acids: CATSDFARGGTDTQYF. The CDR3 coding sequence is TGTGCCACCAGTGATTTCGCCAGGGGGGGCACAGATACGCAGTATTTT.

This sequence joins TRBV11-2 and TRBJ2-7; maybe TRBD1 (5 bases). CDR1 SGHAT and CDR2 FQNNGV come from the germline V gene. The CDR3 covers 15 residues. V was clipped by 2 bases and J by 7 bases, with 18 bases between them. The DNA of the CDR3 is TGTGCCAGCAGCTTACAGGGTCAGGGATTCGCGGAGCAGTACTTC. Translating it yields CASSLQGQGFAEQYF.

V usage is TRBV7-3 and J usage is TRBJ2-3; TRBD1 aligns across 7 bases. Germline V CDR1 and CDR2: SGHTA, FQGTGA. The CDR3 extends over 14 amino acids. Trimming at V came to 5 bases and at J to 3 bases, leaving 5 bases not matched to a gene. CDR3 sequence reads: CASSEWGQTDTQYF. The CDR3 coding sequence is TGTGCCAGCAGCGAATGGGGACAGACAGATACGCAGTATTTT.